Given below is one T cell receptor beta chain in context. The target antigen is unknown. A read error is possible here, since a much larger clone lies one base away. The germline CDR1 and CDR2 sequences are LGHDT and YNNKEL (reference sequence). The CDR3 extends over 14 amino acids. The data were obtained in a study of breast tumors, draining lymph nodes, adjacent tissues. MiXCR, applied by TCRdb to the multiplex PCR reads, yields one record per CDR3 protein. The data show some 150,000 distinct CDR3 sequences, about a fifth seen once. The lymph nodes were axillary draining lymph nodes from breast cancer patients. Study-wide results and limits: Luminal-like breast cancer showed significantly higher tumor–nontumor repertoire similarity than basal-like. The data were judged consistent with most tumor T cells coming from lymph node and expanding in tumor.

This rearrangement joins TRBV3-1 to TRBJ2-7, with 9 bases that match TRBD2. The sequencing input was axillary lymph node tissue. The receptor's source is a female donor with breast cancer. Some clones in this sample may be carry-over from other donors' samples. CDR3 nucleotides: TGTGCCAGCAGCCAAATAGCGGGAGTGGACGAGCAGTGCTTC. Amino acids: CASSQIAGVDEQCF.